The 11 T cell receptor beta chains reported below all come from one sample, sequenced in a study of patients and donors after allogeneic stem cell transplantation. TCRdb called the RT-PCR reads again in MiXCR, with one record for every CDR3 protein. Seen here are more than 75,000 distinct CDR3 sequences, roughly 5.2% observed once, and the top ten hold about 3%. The sample taken for sequencing was blood, either unsorted or a sorted T cell fraction (not recorded which). Every receptor here comes from a human donor who was either an allogeneic HSCT recipient or a stem cell or donor lymphocyte infusion donor (not recorded which). It is not recorded whose cells these are; they may come from a transplant donor.

This clonotype was recorded many times. This rearrangement joins TRBV15 to TRBJ1-1; D may be TRBD1 (5 bases). CDR3 length: 14 amino acids. V lost 3 bases and J 2 bases, leaving 10 bases between the germline ends. Germline CDR1 LNHNV, CDR2 YYDKDF (reference sequence). The CDR3 DNA sequence: TGTGCCACCAGCAGTTGGCAGGGAAACACTGAAGCTTTCTTT. It codes for CATSSWQGNTEAFF.

This clonotype was detected ten times or more. The rearrangement uses TRBV7-2 and TRBJ1-5, with D unresolved. V lost 5 bases to trimming and J lost 4 bases, with 9 bases between them. CDR3 length: 13 amino acids. Germline CDR1 reads SGHTA; CDR2 reads FQGNSA. CDR3 sequence reads: CASSPNQNQPQHF. The CDR3 nucleotides are TGTGCCAGCAGCCCGAACCAAAATCAGCCCCAGCATTTT.

Only a few counts were recorded for this clonotype. V usage is TRBV5-8 and J usage is TRBJ1-5; perhaps TRBD1 as D (6 bases). This CDR3 region has 15 residues. Germline V gene lookup returns CDR1 SGHTS and CDR2 YDEGEE. Trimming removed 0 bases from V and 7 bases from J, with 14 bases in between. The CDR3 DNA follows: TGTGCCAGCAGCTTGGGTACAGGGCGGAAACAGCCCCAGCATTTT. It specifies CASSLGTGRKQPQHF.

The sample holds many counts of this clonotype. V usage is TRBV10-1 and J usage is TRBJ1-1; possibly TRBD1 for D (5 bases). Looked up from germline, CDR1 is WNHNN and CDR2 is SYGVQD (reference sequence). The CDR3 runs 13 residues. V was clipped by 6 bases and J by 1 base, with 9 bases between them. The DNA of the CDR3 is TGCGCCAGCAGAGACAGACCGAACACTGAAGCTTTCTTT. This codes for CASRDRPNTEAFF.

Ten or more counts support this clonotype. The J gene is TRBJ1-1, the V gene TRBV6-1; perhaps TRBD1 as D (5 bases). The CDR3 covers 14 residues. V was cut by 6 bases and J by 5 bases, with 16 bases left in between. CDR1 is MNHNS, CDR2 SASEGT, per germline. CDR3 residues: CASRAGSRWTEAFF. The CDR3 nucleotides are TGTGCCAGCAGGGCAGGGTCTCGGTGGACTGAAGCTTTCTTT.

This clonotype was recorded at least ten times. The chain joins TRBV20-1 to TRBJ1-6; D unresolved. The CDR3 loop spans 16 amino acids. Per germline, CDR1 DFQATT and CDR2 SNEGSKA (reference sequence). V was trimmed by 3 bases and J by 4 bases, leaving 16 bases between them. For the CDR3, the DNA is TGCAGTGCTAGCCAAGCCCTCCGGGTATATAATTCACCCCTCCACTTT. It translates to CSASQALRVYNSPLHF.

This clonotype was seen a handful of times. The rearrangement uses TRBV21-1 and TRBJ2-3; TRBD2 is taken as the D call from the table, unchecked against the DNA. TRBV21-1 is marked as a pseudogene. This CDR3 contains 18 residues. DNA for the CDR3: TGTGCCAGCAGCAAAAAGACTCTAGCGGGGGGGCCGACAGATACGCAGTATTTT. This codes for CASSKKTLAGGPTDTQYF.

The sample holds many counts of this clonotype. As DNA, the CDR3 is TGCGCCAGCAGTTCTTCCGGGACAGGGGGCGGTCAGCCCCAGCATTTT. The encoded protein is CASSSSGTGGGQPQHF. The chain carries TRBV4-1 and TRBJ1-5; the match to TRBD1 covers 12 bases. CDR1 and CDR2 from the germline V gene are MGHRA and YSYEKL. The CDR3 totals 16 residues. The junction had 9 bases not matched to a gene; V was cut back by 6 bases and J by 6 bases.

This clonotype showed up just once. The chain has TRBV3-1 and TRBJ2-1; D gene uncertain. Between the trimmed V and J ends, which lost 4 bases and 5 bases, there was a span of 12 bases. The CDR3 sequence is 14 residues long. Germline lookup yields CDR1 LGHDT and CDR2 YNNKEL (reference sequence). CDR3 sequence: CASSPDNSNNEQFF. The CDR3 DNA is TGTGCCAGCAGCCCAGACAACAGTAACAATGAGCAGTTCTTC.

The chain couples TRBV19 to TRBJ2-7; 8 positions match TRBD1. The length of the CDR3 is 14 residues. The V gene's germline CDR1 is LNHDA and CDR2 SQIVND (reference sequence). Losses at the gene ends were 4 bases for V and 6 bases for J; bases not matched to a gene: 8. CDR3 bases: TGTGCCAGTAGTAGGACAGGGCGGGTTGGCGAGCAGTACTTC. It is translated as CASSRTGRVGEQYF.

This clonotype was seen many times. The rearrangement uses TRBV27 and TRBJ1-6, with TRBD1 matching 11 bases. Per the germline V gene, CDR1 is MNHEY and CDR2 is SMNVEV (reference sequence). The CDR3 is 14 amino acids. Germline trimming cut 5 bases from V and 10 bases from J; bases unmatched to any gene: 4. The DNA of the CDR3 is TGTGCCAGCAGTACGGACAGGGGGCGATCACCCCTCCACTTT. Translating it yields CASSTDRGRSPLHF.